Presented here are 30 T cell receptor beta chains from one specimen sequenced in a study of breast tumors, draining lymph nodes, adjacent tissues. Breast cancer patients provided tissue from their axillary draining lymph nodes. In TCRdb, the multiplex PCR reads were re-called with MiXCR into one record per CDR3 protein. The sample holds 150,000 to 200,000 distinct CDR3 sequences, 30% to 35% seen once. The specimen sequenced was axillary lymph node tissue. The receptor set was obtained from a female donor with breast cancer. Some clones in this sample may be carry-over from other donors' samples.

This clonotype is labeled medium-sized. The chain is built from TRBV7-2 and TRBJ2-3; 10 bases match TRBD2. The CDR3 has 15 amino acids. V was clipped by 6 bases and J by 1 base; unmatched bases: 4. CDR1 and CDR2 (germline): SGHTA, FQGNSA. The CDR3 reads CASRRSGGRTDTQYF. CDR3 DNA sequence: TGTGCCAGCAGACGTAGCGGGGGGCGCACAGATACGCAGTATTTT.

This clonotype came up many times. This chain links TRBV19 with TRBJ1-5, with D unresolved. This CDR3 contains 13 residues. Germline V gene lookup returns CDR1 LNHDA and CDR2 SQIVND (reference sequence). V was clipped by 6 bases and J by 2 bases, with 8 bases between them. The CDR3 loop is CASSVGRNQPQHF. For the CDR3, the DNA is TGTGCCAGTAGCGTAGGCCGCAATCAGCCCCAGCATTTT.

The V gene is TRBV20-1, the J gene TRBJ2-3; perhaps TRBD2 as D (6 bases). The germline V gene encodes CDR1 DFQATT and CDR2 SNEGSKA (reference sequence). The CDR3 runs to 15 residues. The V end was cut by 0 bases, the J end by 11 bases, with 21 bases between. The CDR3 DNA reads as TGCAGTGCTAGAGATCCGGCGGGGCCATACAATGAGCAGTATTTT. Translated: CSARDPAGPYNEQYF.

This clonotype was seen repeatedly, ten times or more. The chain couples TRBV24-1 to TRBJ2-1; 8 bases map to TRBD1. Germline trimming cut 6 bases from V and 7 bases from J; bases unmatched to any gene: 7. Germline CDR1 KGHDR, CDR2 SFDVKD. There are 14 residues in the CDR3. CDR3 coding DNA: TGTGCCACCAGTCCTAGGGACAGGCGGAATGAGCAGTTCTTC. This encodes CATSPRDRRNEQFF.

J is TRBJ1-1 and V is TRBV20-1, with D perhaps matching TRBD1 (6 bases). The CDR3 has 15 residues. V dropped 0 bases and J dropped 4 bases, with 15 bases sitting between them. Germline lookup yields CDR1 DFQATT and CDR2 SNEGSKA (reference sequence). The CDR3 DNA follows: TGCAGTGCTAGAGATTATGGGGGCAGGGGCACTGAAGCTTTCTTT. Encoded protein: CSARDYGGRGTEAFF.

A note on this clonotype: This clone may be a read error of a much larger clone one base away. The CDR3 sequence: CASSLRDAGELFF. For the CDR3, the DNA is TGTGCCAGCAGTCTTAGGGACGCCGGGGAGCTGTTTTTT. The chain employs TRBV6-1 and TRBJ2-2; D tentatively reads TRBD1 or TRBD2 (5 bases each). Germline values: CDR1 MNHNS, CDR2 SASEGT. V lost 5 bases to trimming and J lost 6 bases, with 10 bases between them. The CDR3 length is 13 residues.

The chain uses TRBV2 and TRBJ2-6; possible D gene TRBD1, 5 bases. Trimming left V 3 bases short and J 7 bases short, with 13 bases between. From germline, CDR1 is SNHLY and CDR2 FYNNEI. The CDR3 sequence is 15 residues long. The CDR3 reads CASSEAPGLANVLTF. CDR3 bases: TGTGCCAGCAGTGAGGCTCCAGGGCTAGCCAACGTCCTGACTTTC.

The genes are TRBV20-1 and TRBJ1-6; 8 bases are a match to TRBD1. This CDR3 is built from 14 residues. Looked up from germline, CDR1 is DFQATT and CDR2 is SNEGSKA (reference sequence). Germline trimming cut 3 bases from V and 9 bases from J; bases unmatched to any gene: 7. For the CDR3, the DNA is TGCAGTGCTAGTCCGGCAGGGGGCAGTTCACCCCTCCACTTT. Protein: CSASPAGGSSPLHF.

This clonotype was recorded at least ten times. The V and J genes are TRBV7-3 and TRBJ2-6; D ambiguous. Germline V gene sequence: CDR1 SGHTA, CDR2 FQGTGA. This CDR3 region has 15 residues. Trimming took off 4 bases at V and 2 bases at J, with 9 bases between the two ends. As DNA, the CDR3 is TGTGCCAGCAGCTCCTGGACCACTGGGGCCAACGTCCTGACTTTC. It specifies CASSSWTTGANVLTF.

This rearrangement joins TRBV6-2 or TRBV6-3 to TRBJ2-3; 9 positions agree with TRBD1. This CDR3 contains 16 residues. CDR1 is MNHEY and CDR2 is SVGEGT in the germline V gene. V was clipped by 10 bases and J by 3 bases; unmatched bases: 14. CDR3 DNA: TGTGCCAACAGGCATGAACAGGGGGCGGTAACAGATACGCAGTATTTT. Translating gives CANRHEQGAVTDTQYF.

This clonotype was counted many times. The chain employs TRBV6-1 and TRBJ1-5; no clear D. The germline V and J ends were trimmed by 2 bases and 1 base, with 9 bases remaining between them. The CDR3 has 15 amino acids. CDR1 is MNHNS, CDR2 SASEGT, per germline. CDR3 sequence: CASSEPPWSNQPQHF. The CDR3 coding sequence is TGTGCCAGCAGTGAACCCCCCTGGAGCAATCAGCCCCAGCATTTT.

The chain links TRBV12-3 or TRBV12-4 to TRBJ2-1; 9 nucleotides line up with TRBD2. The V gene end was trimmed by 6 bases and the J gene end by 6 bases; junction bases not matched to a gene: 6. The CDR3 extends over 14 amino acids. CDR3 region: CASRIAGVINEQFF. In nucleotides, the CDR3 is TGTGCCAGCAGGATAGCGGGAGTAATCAATGAGCAGTTCTTC.

This clonotype came up many times. The chain uses TRBV9 and TRBJ2-7; TRBD2 aligns across 9 bases. Germline CDR1 SGDLS, CDR2 YYNGEE. Trimming removed 6 bases from V and 6 bases from J; junction bases left unmatched: 7. This CDR3 is 13 amino acids long. CDR3 residues: CASNPSGAGEQYF. The DNA of the CDR3 is TGTGCCAGCAATCCTAGCGGGGCGGGCGAGCAGTACTTC.

This clonotype was seen many times. This chain joins TRBV5-1 and TRBJ2-7, with 14 bases fitting TRBD2. The J segment lost 0 bases and the V segment lost 4 bases, leaving 9 bases of the junction unmatched. The germline CDR1 and CDR2 sequences are SGHRS and YFSETQ. The CDR3 contains 18 residues. The CDR3 spells CASSRTSGGPGSSYEQYF. CDR3 DNA sequence: TGCGCCAGCAGCAGGACTAGCGGGGGGCCGGGGAGCTCCTACGAGCAGTACTTC.

For this clonotype: A single base separates this from a much larger clone, so it may be a read error. The chain joins TRBV6-6 to TRBJ2-7, with 10 bases lining up with TRBD1. Per the germline V gene, CDR1 is MNHNY and CDR2 is SVGAGI (reference sequence). CDR3 length: 16 residues. Trimming at V came to 2 bases and at J to 1 base, leaving 5 bases not matched to a gene. The CDR3 nucleotides read TGTGCCAGCAGTTACGTTCGGGGACAGGGGTCCTACGAGCAGTACTTC. The encoded protein is CASSYVRGQGSYEQYF.

With respect to this clonotype: Given a much more abundant clone one base away, this may be a read error. The chain carries TRBV5-8 and TRBJ2-7; TRBD1 matches 7 bases. Germline V gene data show CDR1 as SGHTS and CDR2 as YDEGEE. J gave up 5 bases and V 4 bases, and 9 bases lay outside the gene matches. This CDR3 has 14 residues. CDR3 DNA: TGTGCCAGCAGCGCCGGGACAGCGGCCGACGAGCAGTACTTC. This codes for CASSAGTAADEQYF.

This chain connects TRBV9 to TRBJ2-6, with unresolved D. The CDR3 spans 11 residues. V was clipped by 3 bases and J by 10 bases, with 5 bases between them. Germline V CDR1 and CDR2: SGDLS, YYNGEE. The CDR3 reads CASSGENVLTF. For the CDR3, the DNA is TGTGCCAGCAGCGGGGAAAACGTCCTGACTTTC.

The chain combines TRBV5-1 with TRBJ2-3, with TRBD2 identical over 11 bases. The trim removed 5 bases at V and 3 bases at J, leaving 8 bases unmatched. Per the germline V gene, CDR1 is SGHRS and CDR2 is YFSETQ. The CDR3 sequence is 16 residues long. The CDR3 coding sequence is TGCGCCAGCAGGTTATTAGCGGGGGGGCCGACAGATACGCAGTATTTT. Its protein is CASRLLAGGPTDTQYF. Combining the CDR3 with reference TRBV5-1 and TRBJ2-3 gives the whole variable domain KAGVTQTPRYLIKTRGQQVTLSCSPISGHRSVSWYQQTPGQGLQFLFEYFSETQRNKGNFPGRFSGRQFSNSRSEMNVSTLELGDSALYLCASRLLAGGPTDTQYFGPGTRLTVL.

This clonotype was counted ten times or more. This chain connects TRBV5-5 to TRBJ2-1; 9 bases align to TRBD1. Germline V lookup: CDR1 SGHKS, CDR2 YYEKEE (reference sequence). V lost 4 bases, J lost 1 base, and 3 bases stayed unmatched. The CDR3 runs 15 residues. CDR3 residues: CASSGGTGSYNEQFF. The DNA of the CDR3 is TGTGCCAGCAGCGGCGGGACAGGGTCCTACAATGAGCAGTTCTTC.

This clonotype was counted only a few times. V gene TRBV27 combines with J gene TRBJ2-7; D is possibly TRBD1 (6 bases). Germline values: CDR1 MNHEY, CDR2 SMNVEV (reference sequence). The ends were cut back, 4 bases at V and 3 bases at J, with 13 bases in the middle. The CDR3 is 14 residues long. The CDR3 DNA reads as TGTGCCAGCAGTTCACAGGGCCCTCTCTACGAGCAGTACTTC. It translates to CASSSQGPLYEQYF.

This clonotype was seen a handful of times. A much larger clone lies one base from this, so it may be a read error. The V call is TRBV2, the J call TRBJ1-2, with 10 bases fitting TRBD1. Germline assignment: CDR1 SNHLY and CDR2 FYNNEI. The CDR3 totals 14 residues. CDR3 coding DNA: TGTGCCATCGGACAGGGGGTCCTGGGGTCTGGCGACACCTTC. Translation: CAIGQGVLGSGDTF.

The CDR3 loop reads CASSLGFLADEQYF. For the CDR3, the DNA is TGTGCCAGCAGCTTGGGCTTCCTAGCCGACGAGCAGTACTTC. The V and J genes are TRBV11-3 and TRBJ2-7; D perhaps matches TRBD2 (5 bases). With 3 bases removed from V and 5 bases from J, the gap between germline ends came to 14 bases. The CDR3 has 14 residues. Germline V gene sequence: CDR1 SGHNT, CDR2 YENEEA.

In the case of this clonotype: This may arise from a read error, as a much more abundant clone is one base away. This sequence joins TRBV5-4 and TRBJ1-4, with 10 positions matching TRBD1. Germline V CDR1 and CDR2: SGHNT, YYREEE (reference sequence). The length of the CDR3 is 16 residues. CDR3 protein: CASSFGDRGFHEELFF. The CDR3 DNA is TGTGCCAGCAGCTTCGGGGACAGGGGTTTCCATGAAGAACTGTTTTTT.

Only a few counts were recorded for this clonotype. This chain uses TRBV28 with TRBJ1-4; TRBD1 is a possible D gene (6 bases). Germline V gene sequence: CDR1 MDHEN, CDR2 SYDVKM. Trimming took 5 bases from V and 8 from J, leaving 18 bases between them. The CDR3 runs to 15 residues. The CDR3 protein is CASSLLGGLLEKLFF. The DNA of the CDR3 is TGTGCCAGCAGTCTGCTTGGGGGGCTGTTGGAAAAACTGTTTTTT.

This clonotype was observed at least ten times. This chain connects TRBV9 to TRBJ2-2, with 9 nucleotides matching TRBD1. The CDR3 is made up of 16 amino acids. Looked up from germline, CDR1 is SGDLS and CDR2 is YYNGEE. The V segment lost 2 bases and the J segment 3 bases; nucleotides outside the gene matches: 5. For the CDR3, the DNA is TGTGCCAGCAGCGTCCCCCGGACAGGGGACACCGGGGAGCTGTTTTTT. As protein: CASSVPRTGDTGELFF. The full variable domain, its missing parts supplied by reference TRBV9 and TRBJ2-2, is DSGVTQTPKHLITATGQRVTLRCSPRSGDLSVYWYQQSLDQGLQFLIQYYNGEERAKGNILERFSAQQFPDLHSELNLSSLELGDSALYFCASSVPRTGDTGELFFGEGSRLTVL.

The chain employs TRBV9 and TRBJ1-1; 7 bases align to TRBD1. The junction had 22 bases not matched to a gene; V was cut back by 6 bases and J by 5 bases. Germline assignment: CDR1 SGDLS and CDR2 YYNGEE. The CDR3 runs 18 residues. The chain's CDR3 is CASIRTGRPSRGRTEAFF. For the CDR3, the DNA is TGTGCCAGCATCCGGACGGGGAGACCCTCCAGGGGGAGGACTGAAGCTTTCTTT. Together with reference TRBV9 and TRBJ1-1, the CDR3 gives the full variable domain: DSGVTQTPKHLITATGQRVTLRCSPRSGDLSVYWYQQSLDQGLQFLIQYYNGEERAKGNILERFSAQQFPDLHSELNLSSLELGDSALYFCASIRTGRPSRGRTEAFFGQGTRLTVV.

This clonotype was seen at least ten times. The chain combines TRBV19 with TRBJ2-7; D possibly corresponds to TRBD1 (5 bases). V gave up 3 bases and J gave up 6 bases, with 15 bases separating them. Germline V gene data show CDR1 as LNHDA and CDR2 as SQIVND (reference sequence). The CDR3 is made up of 14 amino acids. The CDR3: CASSIGQVQGEQYF. Here the CDR3 DNA reads TGTGCCAGTAGTATCGGGCAGGTCCAGGGCGAGCAGTACTTC.

This clonotype has a count of ten or more. A much larger clonotype is one base distant, so this may be a read error. This chain connects TRBV7-7 to TRBJ2-6, with D maybe TRBD1 (5 bases). CDR1 is SSHAT, CDR2 FNYEAQ, per germline (reference sequence). The CDR3 extends over 15 amino acids. The CDR3 spells CASSLTNSGANVLPF. The CDR3 DNA is TGTGCTAGCAGCTTAACCAACTCTGGGGCCAACGTCCTGCCTTTC.

Many counts were recorded for this clonotype. The V and J genes are TRBV5-8 and TRBJ2-5; D is perhaps TRBD2 (5 bases). Germline V gene data show CDR1 as SGHTS and CDR2 as YDEGEE. V lost 0 bases, J lost 5 bases, and 14 bases lay in between. The CDR3 totals 15 residues. The CDR3 DNA is TGTGCCAGCAGCTTGGGAAACGGGGTTGGGGAGACCCAGTACTTC. It encodes CASSLGNGVGETQYF. Using reference TRBV5-8 and TRBJ2-5 for the parts outside the CDR3, the full variable domain is EAGVTQSPTHLIKTRGQQATLRCSPISGHTSVYWYQQALGLGLQFLLWYDEGEERNRGNFPPRFSGRQFPNYSSELNVNALELEDSALYLCASSLGNGVGETQYFGPGTRLLVL.

This clonotype was found many times. J is TRBJ2-1 and V is TRBV2; tentative D call: TRBD2 (7 bases). Trimming cost V 8 bases and J 5 bases, with 19 bases left between them. The germline V gene encodes CDR1 SNHLY and CDR2 FYNNEI. The CDR3 sequence is 15 residues long. CDR3 coding DNA: TGTGCCAGCCCTAAGAGGGGGGGGGCAAACAATGAGCAGTTCTTC. Translating gives CASPKRGGANNEQFF.